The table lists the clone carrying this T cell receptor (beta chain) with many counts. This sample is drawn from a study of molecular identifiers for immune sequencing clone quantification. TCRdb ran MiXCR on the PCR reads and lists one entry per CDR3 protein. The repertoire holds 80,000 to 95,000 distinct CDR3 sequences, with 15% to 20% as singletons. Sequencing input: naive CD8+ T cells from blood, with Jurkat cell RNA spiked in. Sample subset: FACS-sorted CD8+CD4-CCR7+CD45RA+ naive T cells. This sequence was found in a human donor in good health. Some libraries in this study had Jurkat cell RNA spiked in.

Written as DNA, the CDR3 is TGTGCCAGCAGTTTCCAAGGGGCAGGGTGGTCACAGACCCAGTACTTC. This codes for CASSFQGAGWSQTQYF. The chain is built from TRBV6-5 and TRBJ2-5; D may be TRBD1 (5 bases). The CDR3 consists of 16 residues. Deletions cut 4 bases from V and 6 bases from J, with 21 bases between. CDR1 is MNHEY and CDR2 is SVGAGI in the germline V gene.